These T cell receptor beta chains were read from a single sample in a study of blood T cells in healthy people across ages. TCRdb used MiXCR to reprocess the 5' RACE reads, holding one entry per CDR3 protein. The sample shows roughly 860,000 distinct CDR3 sequences, 62% of them seen only once. Material: blood. The receptors originated from a man under 40 in good health. Both conserved end residues are part of each CDR3. The order of the fields is V gene, CDR3 protein.

TRBV21-1 CASSNKDSAYEQYF
TRBV6-1 CASSEGPGNNYEQYF
TRBV10-3 CAISLQGGEQYF
TRBV4-3 CASSLNRGRDEQYF
TRBV7-9 CASSKTGPTNEKLFF
TRBV2 CASRGTSAGTDTQYF
TRBV7-2 CASSTRLAGGDTQYF
TRBV5-4 CASSSRGVKETQYF
TRBV4-3 CASSQGPGTSRFDEQFF
TRBV12-3/TRBV12-4 CASSLGRGQETQYF
TRBV2 CASRDRDKTQYF
TRBV12-3/TRBV12-4 CTSSTLAGSEQYF
TRBV3-1 CASSQEGQGNKNIQYF
TRBV10-3 CAISVGAINEQYF
TRBV6-2/TRBV6-3 CASSPAGYTDTQYF
TRBV20-1 CSAARTDQGQYF
TRBV4-3 CASSQDWTDNYGYTF
TRBV7-2 CASSLRRTEDIQYF
TRBV28 CASSPHGEQYF
TRBV7-2 CASSLGPGGASEQYF
TRBV10-3 CATTPNDRASYEQYF
TRBV30 CAWNQYNEQFF
TRBV24-1 CATSDWLGGTRGYTF
TRBV12-5 CASVLSGGKYNEQFF
TRBV5-1 CASSPQGDYGYTF
TRBV9 CASSVSSGSSYEQYF
TRBV4-1 CASSQEKGRTDTQYF
TRBV4-2 CTSSPDPGGTDTQYF
TRBV6-2/TRBV6-3 CASTPPSAGEQYF
TRBV7-2 CASSGVSADEQYF
TRBV2 CASSELGRGNYNEQFF
TRBV28 CASSPLDRSGLYF
TRBV6-2/TRBV6-3 CASSYYRKTTDTQYF
TRBV20-1 CSAKYSADPQETQYF
TRBV28 CASRRGGDDQETQYF
TRBV3-1 CASSHPGGTQYF
TRBV7-9 CASASDRVGGYTF
TRBV15 CATQARDANSPLHF
TRBV28 CASSGLTDAQYF
TRBV20-1 CSARPTGTGGGYTF
TRBV7-2 CASSPRIALRETQYF
TRBV11-2 CASSLAYRDLYNEQFF
TRBV11-3 CASSLSWRDTQYF
TRBV20-1 CSANSGGTYEQYF
TRBV2 CASTEGGQTYTEAFF